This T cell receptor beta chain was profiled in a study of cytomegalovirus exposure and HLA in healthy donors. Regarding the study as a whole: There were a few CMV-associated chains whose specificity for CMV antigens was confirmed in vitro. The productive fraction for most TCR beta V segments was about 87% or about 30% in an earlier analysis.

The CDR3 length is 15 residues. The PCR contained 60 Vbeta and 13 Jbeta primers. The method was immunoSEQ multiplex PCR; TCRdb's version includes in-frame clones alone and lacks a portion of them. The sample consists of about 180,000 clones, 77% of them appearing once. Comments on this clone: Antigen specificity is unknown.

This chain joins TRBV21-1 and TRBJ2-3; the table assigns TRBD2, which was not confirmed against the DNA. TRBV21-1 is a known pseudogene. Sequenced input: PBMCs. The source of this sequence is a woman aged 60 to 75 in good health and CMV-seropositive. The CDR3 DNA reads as TGTGCCAGCAGCAAAGCCCGCGGGAGGCGTAATACGCAGTATTTT. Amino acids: CASSKARGRRNTQYF.